This TCR beta chain was identified during a study of cytomegalovirus exposure and HLA in healthy donors. V was cut by 7 bases and J by 0 bases, with 16 bases left in between. This CDR3 region has 15 residues. The germline gives CDR1 SGHRS, CDR2 YFSETQ. PCR primers comprised 60 Vbeta and 13 Jbeta primers. Sequencing was performed with immunoSEQ multiplex PCR; in TCRdb, only in-frame clones are kept and a portion is missing. The sample has a few hundred thousand clones, roughly 75% seen once. Input material: PBMCs. The receptor's source is a young woman in good health and CMV-seronegative. The gene calls are TRBV5-1 and TRBJ1-1; the D is unclear. This CDR3 is CASRVLAGLNTEAFF. The CDR3 nucleotides read TGCGCCAGCCGGGTTCTGGCCGGGTTGAACACTGAAGCTTTCTTT. The variable domain in full, completed from reference TRBV5-1 and TRBJ1-1, reads KAGVTQTPRYLIKTRGQQVTLSCSPISGHRSVSWYQQTPGQGLQFLFEYFSETQRNKGNFPGRFSGRQFSNSRSEMNVSTLELGDSALYLCASRVLAGLNTEAFFGQGTRLTVV.